The sequence of this T cell receptor beta chain was determined in a study of PD-1 blockade in classical Hodgkin lymphoma (dated by TCRdb to the early 2020s). In the study overall: Nivolumab dosing was 3 mg/kg intravenously every 2 weeks, continuing until either disease progression or unacceptable toxicity. The study used TCR beta sequencing and CyTOF to define a peripheral blood immune signature of response to PD-1 blockade in classical Hodgkin lymphoma.

The Qiagen DNeasy kit was used to extract genomic DNA both from unsorted PBMCs and from the negatively selected CD4+ and CD8+ fractions. TCR beta CDR3 regions were amplified by immunoSEQ multiplex PCR using primers annealing to V and J segments. Amplification bias was minimized using a synthetic immune receptor repertoire, and residual bias was removed computationally after sequencing. As for the original processing: Repertoire diversity was quantified as the Shannon entropy index using custom Python scripts. Unsorted, CD4+ and CD8+ repertoires were analyzed separately, except for combined analyses in which CD4+ and CD8+ sequences were merged in silico. A clone was considered expanded if an increase in frequency of at least 2-fold after treatment relative to C1D1 was found, and a pseudocount of 0.5 was applied to clones undetected at baseline. Clones with 0 or 1 copy at C1D1 were classified as singleton clones, and clones with 2 or more copies were classified as non-singleton clones. By matching protein sequences in sorted samples from the same patient, clones expanded in unsorted samples were annotated as CD4+, CD8+ or unknown. Wilcoxon tests on paired samples were used to test changes in diversity from C1D1 to C4D1. This immuneACCESS table, as held by TCRdb, lists in-frame sequences with V and J called but not all clones. Of the missing ones, under half trace to an unresolved V gene in checked studies; the others have no known cause. That table supplies the V and J calls and clone size; D and trimming were determined from the DNA. In all, the sample holds over 85,000 clones, and just over 90% of those were seen once. Approximately 3% of the sample is taken by the ten largest.

The germline V gene sets CDR1 to SGHRS and CDR2 to YFSETQ. Spanning cysteine to phenylalanine, the CDR3 consists of 16 amino acids. The retained sequence is limited to the CDR3, 48 bases, with the frame set at the first base. The junction carries 22 bases between V and J, which are trimmed by 4 bases and 8 bases respectively. Explained via the paper, the time point label denotes: cycle 4 day 1 (C4D1), after less than seven weeks of nivolumab. Every trial patient had relapsed following autologous stem cell transplantation, and prior brentuximab vedotin exposure was what differed among cohorts A, B and C. The trial cohort comprised a few dozen patients with relapsed/refractory classical Hodgkin lymphoma whose best overall responses were complete response, partial response or progressive disease. Single-agent nivolumab was administered to trial patients in the multi-cohort phase II CheckMate 205 trial. An independent review committee assessed best overall response using the 2007 International Working Group response criteria. Trial PBMCs were collected immediately before nivolumab initiation (C1D1) and during therapy at cycle 2 day 1 and cycle 4 day 1. Peripheral blood was collected in 8 mL Vacutainer Cell Preparation Tubes, from which PBMCs were isolated by centrifugation and then cryopreserved.

Broad study findings and their caveats: The study covered only a single clinical trial cohort, and the causes of the repertoire differences, possibly disease activity or prior therapy, were still not defined. Newly diagnosed patients were reported to have lower baseline TCR diversity than healthy donors, and relapsed/refractory patients were reported to have lower baseline TCR diversity still. CD4+ but not CD8+ TCR diversity rose significantly by C4D1 (p=0.0027 vs p=0.16), most apparent in complete responders (p=0.02). Among trial patients, those achieving complete response had baseline diversity similar to that of newly diagnosed patients, while diversity was significantly lower in partial responders and progressors. Diversity was lower in patients who began nivolumab less than 1 year after ASCT, so these patients were left out of later analyses to avoid confounding by immune reconstitution.

Points on this clone: What antigen it recognizes has not been identified. Qualities for individual bases were not recorded, and no much larger clone is one base off.

The material sequenced was peripheral blood mononuclear cells (PBMCs), taken before the fourth cycle of nivolumab. The source is a human donor with classical Hodgkin lymphoma. Rearrangement joined TRBV5-1 to TRBJ2-1, and possibly TRBD2, on 6 matching bases. The sequenced DNA is TGCGCCAGCAGCCGGACGGCTAGCGCGACGGGGGATGAGCAGTTCTTC. This sequence encodes CASSRTASATGDEQFF.